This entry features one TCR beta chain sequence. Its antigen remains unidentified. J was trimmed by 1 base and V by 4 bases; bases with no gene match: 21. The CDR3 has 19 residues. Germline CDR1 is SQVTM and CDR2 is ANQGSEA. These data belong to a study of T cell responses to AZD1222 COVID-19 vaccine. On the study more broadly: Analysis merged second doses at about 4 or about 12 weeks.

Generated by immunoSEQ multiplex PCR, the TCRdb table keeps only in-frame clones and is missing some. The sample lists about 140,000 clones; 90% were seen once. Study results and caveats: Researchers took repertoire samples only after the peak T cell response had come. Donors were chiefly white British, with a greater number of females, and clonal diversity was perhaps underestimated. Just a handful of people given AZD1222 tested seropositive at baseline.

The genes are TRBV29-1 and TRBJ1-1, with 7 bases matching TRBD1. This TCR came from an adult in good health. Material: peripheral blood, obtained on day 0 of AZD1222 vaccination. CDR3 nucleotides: TGCAGCGTTGTTAACACCGGACGACAGGGAACAGCCGAGAACACTGAAGCTTTCTTT. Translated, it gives CSVVNTGRQGTAENTEAFF.